Sequencing of this TCR beta chain was carried out in a study of blood T cell repertoires in COVID-19. Germline CDR1 is SGHAT and CDR2 is FQNNGV. The CDR3 contains 16 residues. V dropped 5 bases and J dropped 3 bases, with 17 bases sitting between them. This clone has more than one count but fewer than ten. Only in-frame clones appear in the TCRdb table, and some are missing; sequencing was by immunoSEQ multiplex PCR. Of about 250,000 clones listed, under 95% are singletons. Participants were aged about 18 to 90 years from around 25 US areas. All recovered Cohort 3 donors got two negative PCRs, got clearance, or saw symptom resolution.

The sequence was collected from a woman younger than 30 who had recovered from COVID-19. The specimen sequenced was PBMCs or T cells enriched from blood (not recorded which). The chain joins TRBV11-2 to TRBJ1-3; D may be TRBD1 (6 bases). The CDR3 nucleotides read TGTGCCAGCAGCAGCATACGGGGGGCGCGTGGAAACACCATATATTTT. Translating gives CASSSIRGARGNTIYF.